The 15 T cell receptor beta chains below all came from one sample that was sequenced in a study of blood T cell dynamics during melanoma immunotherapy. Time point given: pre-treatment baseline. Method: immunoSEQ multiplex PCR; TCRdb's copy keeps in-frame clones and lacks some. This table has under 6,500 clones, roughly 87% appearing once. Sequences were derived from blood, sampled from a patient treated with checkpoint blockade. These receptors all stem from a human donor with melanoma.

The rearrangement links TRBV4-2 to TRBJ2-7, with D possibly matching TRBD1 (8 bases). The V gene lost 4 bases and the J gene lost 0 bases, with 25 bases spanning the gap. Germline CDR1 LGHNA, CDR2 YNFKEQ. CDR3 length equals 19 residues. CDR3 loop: CASSLRGGGDRSISYEQYF. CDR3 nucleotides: TGTGCCAGCAGCCTCAGGGGGGGTGGGGACAGGTCCATCTCCTACGAGCAGTACTTC.

CDR3 loop: CATSRELLGTDEQFF. CDR3 sequence (DNA): TGTGCCACCAGCAGAGAGCTTTTGGGGACGGATGAGCAGTTCTTC. The chain employs TRBV15 and TRBJ2-1; D tentatively reads TRBD1 or TRBD2 (5 bases each). Trimming shortened V by 0 bases and J by 8 bases, and 14 bases separated the two germline ends. Looked up from germline, CDR1 is LNHNV and CDR2 is YYDKDF (reference sequence). The CDR3 length is 15 residues.

CDR3 in DNA: TGCGCCAGCAGTCAATTTAACAGGGGGTGGTACGAGCAGTACTTC. Amino acids: CASSQFNRGWYEQYF. V usage is TRBV23-1 and J usage is TRBJ2-7, with TRBD1 matching over 8 bases. TRBV23-1 is an ORF, with its function uncertain. The CDR3 is made up of 15 amino acids. V lost 1 base and J lost 4; bases outside the gene matches: 6.

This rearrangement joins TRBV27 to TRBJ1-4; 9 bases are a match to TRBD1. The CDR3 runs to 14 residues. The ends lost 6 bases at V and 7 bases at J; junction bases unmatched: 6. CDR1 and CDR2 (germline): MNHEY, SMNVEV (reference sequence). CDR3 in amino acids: CASRDGTGFEKLFF. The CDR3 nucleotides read TGTGCCAGCAGGGACGGGACAGGGTTTGAAAAACTGTTTTTT.

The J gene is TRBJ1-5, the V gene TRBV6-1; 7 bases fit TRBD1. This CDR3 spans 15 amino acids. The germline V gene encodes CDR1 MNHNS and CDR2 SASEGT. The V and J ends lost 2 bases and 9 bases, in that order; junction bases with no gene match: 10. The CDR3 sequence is CASSEIQGGIVPQHF. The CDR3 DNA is TGTGCCAGCAGTGAAATTCAGGGGGGGATCGTGCCCCAGCATTTT.

For the CDR3, the DNA is TGTGCCAGCAGTGGCGGACAGGGGGGTGGAAACACCATATATTTT. Translation: CASSGGQGGGNTIYF. The chain carries TRBV27 and TRBJ1-3; 10 bases match TRBD1. Trimming removed 5 bases from V and 3 bases from J; junction bases left unmatched: 4. The CDR3 runs to 15 residues. Per germline, CDR1 MNHEY and CDR2 SMNVEV (reference sequence).

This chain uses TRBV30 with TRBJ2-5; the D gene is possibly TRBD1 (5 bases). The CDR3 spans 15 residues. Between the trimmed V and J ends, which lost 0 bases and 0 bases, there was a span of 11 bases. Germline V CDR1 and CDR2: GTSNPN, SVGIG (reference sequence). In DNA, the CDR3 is TGTGCCTGGAGTGTAGGTGGACATTACCAAGAGACCCAGTACTTC. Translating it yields CAWSVGGHYQETQYF.

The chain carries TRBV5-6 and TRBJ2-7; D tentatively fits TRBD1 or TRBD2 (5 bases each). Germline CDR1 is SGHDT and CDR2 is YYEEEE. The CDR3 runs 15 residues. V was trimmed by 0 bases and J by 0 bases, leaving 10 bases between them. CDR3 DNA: TGTGCCAGCAGCTTGGTCGTGGGGGTCTCCTACGAGCAGTACTTC. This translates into CASSLVVGVSYEQYF.

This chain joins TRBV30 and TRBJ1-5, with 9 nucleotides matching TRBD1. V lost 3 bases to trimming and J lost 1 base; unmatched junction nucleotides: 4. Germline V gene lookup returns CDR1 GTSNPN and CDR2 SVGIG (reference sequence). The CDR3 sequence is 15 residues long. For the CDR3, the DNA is TGTGCCTGGAGGCCGACAGGGGGAAGCAATCAGCCCCAGCATTTT. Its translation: CAWRPTGGSNQPQHF.

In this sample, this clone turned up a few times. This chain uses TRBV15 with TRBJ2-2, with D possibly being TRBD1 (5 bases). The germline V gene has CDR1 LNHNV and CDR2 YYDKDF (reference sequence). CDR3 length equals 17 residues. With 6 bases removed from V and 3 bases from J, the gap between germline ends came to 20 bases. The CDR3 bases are TGTGCCACCAGTCTAGGTAAAGGGGTGATCCACACCGGGGAGCTGTTTTTT. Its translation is CATSLGKGVIHTGELFF.

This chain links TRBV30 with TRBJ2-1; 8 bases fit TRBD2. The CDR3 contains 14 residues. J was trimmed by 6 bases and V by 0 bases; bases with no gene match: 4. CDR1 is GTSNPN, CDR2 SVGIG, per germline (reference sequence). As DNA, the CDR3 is TGTGCCTGGAGTGTGTCCAGCGGGAGCAATGAGCAGTTCTTC. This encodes CAWSVSSGSNEQFF.

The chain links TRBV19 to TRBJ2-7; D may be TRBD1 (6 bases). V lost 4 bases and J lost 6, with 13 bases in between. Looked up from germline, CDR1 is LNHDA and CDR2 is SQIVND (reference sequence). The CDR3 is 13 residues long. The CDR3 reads CASSTGVGSEQYF. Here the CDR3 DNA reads TGTGCCAGTAGTACAGGGGTAGGGAGCGAGCAGTACTTC. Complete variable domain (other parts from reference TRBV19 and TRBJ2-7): DGGITQSPKYLFRKEGQNVTLSCEQNLNHDAMYWYRQDPGQGLRLIYYSQIVNDFQKGDIAEGYSVSREKKESFPLTVTSAQKNPTAFYLCASSTGVGSEQYFGPGTRLTVT.

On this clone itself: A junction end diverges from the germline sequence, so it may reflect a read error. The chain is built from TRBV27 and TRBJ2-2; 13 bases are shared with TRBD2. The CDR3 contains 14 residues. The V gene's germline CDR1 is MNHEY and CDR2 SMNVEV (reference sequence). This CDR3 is CASRGLAGPRGAVF. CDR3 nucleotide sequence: TGTGCCAGCAGGGGACTAGCGGGACCCCGGGGAGCTGTTTTT.

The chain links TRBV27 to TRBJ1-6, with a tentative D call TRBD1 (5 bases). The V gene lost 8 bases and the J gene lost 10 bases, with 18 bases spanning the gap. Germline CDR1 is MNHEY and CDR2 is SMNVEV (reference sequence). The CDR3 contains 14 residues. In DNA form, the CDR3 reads TGTGCCAGCGCGAATTGGGGGAGGGACTCACCCCTCCACTTT. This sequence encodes CASANWGRDSPLHF.

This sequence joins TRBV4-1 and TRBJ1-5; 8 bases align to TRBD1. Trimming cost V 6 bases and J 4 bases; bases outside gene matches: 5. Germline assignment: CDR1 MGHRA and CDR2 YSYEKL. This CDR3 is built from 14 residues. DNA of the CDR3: TGCGCCAGCAGACGACAGGGGACGAATCAGCCCCAGCATTTT. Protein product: CASRRQGTNQPQHF.